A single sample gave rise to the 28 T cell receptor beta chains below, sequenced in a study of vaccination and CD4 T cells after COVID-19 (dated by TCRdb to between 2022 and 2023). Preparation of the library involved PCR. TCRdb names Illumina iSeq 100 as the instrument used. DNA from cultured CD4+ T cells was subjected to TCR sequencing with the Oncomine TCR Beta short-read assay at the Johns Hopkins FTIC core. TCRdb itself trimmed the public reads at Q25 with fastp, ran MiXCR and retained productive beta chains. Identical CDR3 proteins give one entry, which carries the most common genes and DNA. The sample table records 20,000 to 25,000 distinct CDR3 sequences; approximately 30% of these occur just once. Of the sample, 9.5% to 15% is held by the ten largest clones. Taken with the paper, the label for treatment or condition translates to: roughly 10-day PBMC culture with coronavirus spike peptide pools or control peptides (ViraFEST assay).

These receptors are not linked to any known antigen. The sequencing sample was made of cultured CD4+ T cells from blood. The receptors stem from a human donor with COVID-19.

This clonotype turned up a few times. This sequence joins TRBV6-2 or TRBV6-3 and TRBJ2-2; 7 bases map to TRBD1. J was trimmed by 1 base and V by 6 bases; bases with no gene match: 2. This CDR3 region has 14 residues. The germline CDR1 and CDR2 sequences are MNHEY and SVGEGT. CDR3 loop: CASSSGGNTGELFF. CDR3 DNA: TGTGCCAGCAGCTCAGGGGGGAACACCGGGGAGCTGTTTTTT.

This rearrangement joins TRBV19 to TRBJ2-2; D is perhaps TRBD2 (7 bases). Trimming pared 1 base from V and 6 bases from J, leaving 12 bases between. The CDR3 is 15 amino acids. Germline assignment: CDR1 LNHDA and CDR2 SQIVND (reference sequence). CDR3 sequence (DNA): TGTGCCAGTAGTATAGTAGGGGGGGCCGCCGGGGAGCTGTTTTTT. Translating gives CASSIVGGAAGELFF.

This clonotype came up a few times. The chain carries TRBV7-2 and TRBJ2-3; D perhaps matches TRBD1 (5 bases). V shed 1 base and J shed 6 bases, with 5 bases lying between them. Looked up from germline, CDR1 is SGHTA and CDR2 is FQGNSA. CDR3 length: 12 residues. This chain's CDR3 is CASSLEGDTQYF. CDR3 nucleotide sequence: TGTGCCAGCAGCTTAGAGGGGGATACGCAGTATTTT.

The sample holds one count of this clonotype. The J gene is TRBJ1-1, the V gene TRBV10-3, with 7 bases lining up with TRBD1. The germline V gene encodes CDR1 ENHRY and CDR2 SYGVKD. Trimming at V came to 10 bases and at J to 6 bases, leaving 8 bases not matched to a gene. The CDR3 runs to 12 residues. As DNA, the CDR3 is TGTGCCAGCATGACAGGGCCGGCTGAAGCTTTCTTT. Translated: CASMTGPAEAFF.

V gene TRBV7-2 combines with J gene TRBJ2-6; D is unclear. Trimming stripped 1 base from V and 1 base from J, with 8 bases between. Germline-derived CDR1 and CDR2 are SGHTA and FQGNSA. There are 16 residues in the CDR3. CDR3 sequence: CASSLGSGSGANVLTF. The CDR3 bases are TGTGCCAGCAGCTTAGGATCTGGGTCTGGGGCCAACGTCCTGACTTTC.

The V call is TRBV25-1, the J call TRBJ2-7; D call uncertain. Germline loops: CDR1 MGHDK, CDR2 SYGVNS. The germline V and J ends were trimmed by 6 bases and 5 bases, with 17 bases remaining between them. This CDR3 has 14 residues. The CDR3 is CASRASRVFDEQYF. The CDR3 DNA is TGTGCCAGCAGGGCTTCTAGGGTTTTCGACGAGCAGTACTTC.

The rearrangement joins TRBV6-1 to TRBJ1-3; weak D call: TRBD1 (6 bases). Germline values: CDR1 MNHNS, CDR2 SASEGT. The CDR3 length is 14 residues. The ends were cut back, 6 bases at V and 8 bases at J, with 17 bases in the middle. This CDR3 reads CASRRDTGPDTIYF. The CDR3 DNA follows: TGTGCCAGCAGGAGGGACACCGGGCCGGACACCATATATTTT.

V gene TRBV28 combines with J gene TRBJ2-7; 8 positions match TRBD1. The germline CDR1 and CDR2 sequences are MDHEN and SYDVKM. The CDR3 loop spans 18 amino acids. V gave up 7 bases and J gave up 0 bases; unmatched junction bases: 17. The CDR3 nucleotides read TGTGCCAGCAACCCAGACAGGGGCCGAGTTTTAGGCTCCTACGAGCAGTACTTC. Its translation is CASNPDRGRVLGSYEQYF.

CDR3 sequence: CASRPVAGVNQPQHF. For the CDR3, the DNA is TGCGCCAGCAGACCCGTGGCCGGGGTCAATCAGCCCCAGCATTTT. The chain carries TRBV4-1 and TRBJ1-5; D ambiguous. The germline V gene has CDR1 MGHRA and CDR2 YSYEKL. Trimming left V 6 bases short and J 3 bases short, with 15 bases between. CDR3 length: 15 amino acids.

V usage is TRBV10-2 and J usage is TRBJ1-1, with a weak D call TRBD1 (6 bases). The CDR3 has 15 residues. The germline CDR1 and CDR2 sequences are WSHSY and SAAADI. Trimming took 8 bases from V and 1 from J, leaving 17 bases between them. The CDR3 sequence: CASQDSQRGNTEAFF. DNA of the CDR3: TGCGCCAGCCAGGACAGCCAAAGAGGGAACACTGAAGCTTTCTTT.

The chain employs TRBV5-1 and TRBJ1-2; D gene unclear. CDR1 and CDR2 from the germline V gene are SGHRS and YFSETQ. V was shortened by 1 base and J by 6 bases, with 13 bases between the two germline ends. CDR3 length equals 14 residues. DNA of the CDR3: TGCGCCAGCAGCTTGAGGTCCAATGACGATGGCTACACCTTC. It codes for CASSLRSNDDGYTF. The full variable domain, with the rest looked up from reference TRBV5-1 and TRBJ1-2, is KAGVTQTPRYLIKTRGQQVTLSCSPISGHRSVSWYQQTPGQGLQFLFEYFSETQRNKGNFPGRFSGRQFSNSRSEMNVSTLELGDSALYLCASSLRSNDDGYTFGSGTRLTVV.

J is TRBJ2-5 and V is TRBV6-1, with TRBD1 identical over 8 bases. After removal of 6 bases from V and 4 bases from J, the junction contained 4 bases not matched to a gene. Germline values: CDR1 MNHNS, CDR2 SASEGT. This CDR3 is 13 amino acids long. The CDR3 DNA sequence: TGTGCCAGCAGGCGGACAGGGCCAGAGACCCAGTACTTC. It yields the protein CASRRTGPETQYF.

This CDR3 reads CASSSDRSSYNEQFF. CDR3 DNA sequence: TGTGCCAGTAGTAGTGACAGGAGCTCCTACAATGAGCAGTTCTTC. The chain couples TRBV19 to TRBJ2-1; TRBD1 is a possible D gene (6 bases). Germline V CDR1 and CDR2: LNHDA, SQIVND (reference sequence). The V gene lost 4 bases and the J gene lost 0 bases, with 10 bases spanning the gap. CDR3 size: 15 residues.

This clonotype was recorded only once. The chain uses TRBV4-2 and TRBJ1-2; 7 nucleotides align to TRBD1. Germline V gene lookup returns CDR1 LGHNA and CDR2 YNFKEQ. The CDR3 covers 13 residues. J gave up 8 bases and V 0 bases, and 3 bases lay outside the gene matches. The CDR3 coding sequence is TGTGCCAGCAGCCAAGAAACAGGGGACGGCTACACCTTC. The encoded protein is CASSQETGDGYTF.

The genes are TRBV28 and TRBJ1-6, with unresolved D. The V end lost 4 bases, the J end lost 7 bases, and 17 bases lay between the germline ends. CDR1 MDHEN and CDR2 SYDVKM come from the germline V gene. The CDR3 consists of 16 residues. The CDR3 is CASSSPGLAVNSPLHF. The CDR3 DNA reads TGTGCCAGCAGTTCTCCGGGGTTGGCGGTGAATTCACCCCTCCACTTT.

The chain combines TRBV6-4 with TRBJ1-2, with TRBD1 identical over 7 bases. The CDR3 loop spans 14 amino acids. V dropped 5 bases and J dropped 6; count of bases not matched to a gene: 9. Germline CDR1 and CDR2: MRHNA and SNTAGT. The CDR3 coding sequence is TGTGCCAGCAGTCAACAGGGGAGTTTGGATGGCTACACCTTC. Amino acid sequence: CASSQQGSLDGYTF.

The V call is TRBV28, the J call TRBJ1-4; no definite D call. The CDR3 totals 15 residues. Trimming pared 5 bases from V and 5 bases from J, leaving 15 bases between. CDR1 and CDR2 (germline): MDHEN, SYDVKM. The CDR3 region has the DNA TGTGCCAGCAGTGCCACAGCGGCCCCCAATGAAAAACTGTTTTTT. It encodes CASSATAAPNEKLFF.

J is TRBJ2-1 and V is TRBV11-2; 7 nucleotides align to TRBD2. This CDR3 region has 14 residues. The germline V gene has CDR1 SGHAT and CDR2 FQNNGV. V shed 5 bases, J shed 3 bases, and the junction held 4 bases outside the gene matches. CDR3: CASSGRGGYNEQFF. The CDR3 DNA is TGTGCCAGCAGCGGGCGCGGGGGCTACAATGAGCAGTTCTTC.

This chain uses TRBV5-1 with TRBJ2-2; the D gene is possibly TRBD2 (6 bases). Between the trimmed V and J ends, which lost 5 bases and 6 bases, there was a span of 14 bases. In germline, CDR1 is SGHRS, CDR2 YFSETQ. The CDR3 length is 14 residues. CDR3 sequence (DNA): TGCGCCAGCAGTCCTCAGGCGGGATCCGGGGAGCTGTTTTTT. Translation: CASSPQAGSGELFF.

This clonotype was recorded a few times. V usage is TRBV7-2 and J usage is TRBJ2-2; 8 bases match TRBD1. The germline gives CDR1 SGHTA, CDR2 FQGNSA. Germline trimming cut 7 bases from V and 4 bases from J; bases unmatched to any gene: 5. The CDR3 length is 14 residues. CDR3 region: CASNGQGATGELFF. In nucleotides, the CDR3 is TGTGCCAGCAACGGACAGGGTGCCACCGGGGAGCTGTTTTTT.

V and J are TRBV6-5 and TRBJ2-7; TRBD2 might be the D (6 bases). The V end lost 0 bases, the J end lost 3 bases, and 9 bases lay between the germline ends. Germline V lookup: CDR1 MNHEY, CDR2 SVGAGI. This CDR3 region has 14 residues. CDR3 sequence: CASSYSGGSYEQYF. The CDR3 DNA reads TGTGCCAGCAGTTACTCTGGGGGGAGCTACGAGCAGTACTTC.

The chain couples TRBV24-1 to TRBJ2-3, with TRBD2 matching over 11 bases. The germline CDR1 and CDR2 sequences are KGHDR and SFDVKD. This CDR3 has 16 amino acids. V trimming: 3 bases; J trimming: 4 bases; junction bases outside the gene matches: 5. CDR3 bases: TGTGCCACCAGTGATCATAGCGGGGGGGCCGCAGATACGCAGTATTTT. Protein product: CATSDHSGGAADTQYF.

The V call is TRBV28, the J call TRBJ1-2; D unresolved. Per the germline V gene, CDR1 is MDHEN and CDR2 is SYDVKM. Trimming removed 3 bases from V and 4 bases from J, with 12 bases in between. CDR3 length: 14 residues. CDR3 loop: CASSFRDRIYGYTF. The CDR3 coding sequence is TGTGCCAGCAGTTTTAGAGACCGAATCTATGGCTACACCTTC.

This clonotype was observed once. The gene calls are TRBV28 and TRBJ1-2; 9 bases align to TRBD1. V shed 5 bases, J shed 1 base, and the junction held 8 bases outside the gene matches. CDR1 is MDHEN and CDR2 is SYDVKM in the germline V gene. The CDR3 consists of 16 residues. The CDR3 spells CASSLAGTGLNYGYTF. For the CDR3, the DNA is TGTGCCAGCAGTCTGGCCGGGACAGGGCTTAACTATGGCTACACCTTC.

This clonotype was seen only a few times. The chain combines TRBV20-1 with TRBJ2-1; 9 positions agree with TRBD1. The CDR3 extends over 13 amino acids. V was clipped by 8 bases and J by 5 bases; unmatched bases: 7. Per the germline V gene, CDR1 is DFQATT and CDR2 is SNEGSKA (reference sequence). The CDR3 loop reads CSLDRGLDNEQFF. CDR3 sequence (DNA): TGCAGTCTTGACAGGGGGTTGGACAATGAGCAGTTCTTC.

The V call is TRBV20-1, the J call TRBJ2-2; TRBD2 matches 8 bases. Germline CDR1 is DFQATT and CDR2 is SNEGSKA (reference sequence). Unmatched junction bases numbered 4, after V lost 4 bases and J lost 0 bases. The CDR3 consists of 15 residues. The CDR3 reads CSAMSGGTNTGELFF. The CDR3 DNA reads TGCAGTGCTATGAGCGGGGGCACGAACACCGGGGAGCTGTTTTTT.

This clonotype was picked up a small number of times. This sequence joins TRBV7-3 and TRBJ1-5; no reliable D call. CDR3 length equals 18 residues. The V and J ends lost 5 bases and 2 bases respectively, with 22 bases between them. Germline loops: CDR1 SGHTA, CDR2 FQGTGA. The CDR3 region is CASSPWPSGRYGNQPQHF. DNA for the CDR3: TGTGCCAGCAGCCCCTGGCCGTCAGGCAGGTACGGCAATCAGCCCCAGCATTTT.

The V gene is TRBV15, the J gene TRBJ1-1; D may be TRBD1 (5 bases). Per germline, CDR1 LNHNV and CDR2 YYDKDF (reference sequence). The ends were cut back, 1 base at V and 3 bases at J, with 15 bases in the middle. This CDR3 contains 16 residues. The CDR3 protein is CATSRGKSGGDTEAFF. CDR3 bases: TGTGCCACCAGCAGAGGCAAGTCGGGAGGGGACACTGAAGCTTTCTTT.